The entry below gives a single T cell receptor beta chain sequence along with its context. The method was immunoSEQ multiplex PCR; TCRdb's version includes in-frame clones alone and lacks a portion of them. The sample has approximately 110,000 clones, over 75% seen once; the top ten hold approximately 1.1%. The data were obtained in a study of T cell responses to AZD1222 COVID-19 vaccine. The CDR3 covers 17 residues. V lost 4 bases and J lost 4, with 21 bases in between. CDR1 and CDR2 from the germline V gene are SGDLS and YYNGEE. The V call is TRBV9, the J call TRBJ1-3, with D hard to call. The sample consisted of peripheral blood, taken on day 0 of AZD1222 vaccination. The TCR comes from an adult in good health. The CDR3 region has the DNA TGTGCCAGCAGCCCTGAGTCCCGATGGTCGGCGGGAAACACCATATATTTT. Translation: CASSPESRWSAGNTIYF.